What follows describes a single T cell receptor (beta chain). Its antigen is still unknown. No base quality information exists; no much larger clone differs at one position. Receptor amplification or capture employed the immunoSEQ multiplex PCR assay. A mixture of 60 forward primers for TCR Vbeta segments and 13 reverse primers for TCR Jbeta segments was used in the multiplex PCR. The CDR3 region of rearranged TCR beta genes was amplified from genomic DNA with a multiplex PCR assay. The Illumina HiSeq System was used to sequence the amplified TCR beta libraries as 87-base-pair reads. In the original analysis: A later analysis counted tens of millions of unique TCR beta chains across the 666 repertoires, and some 11 million of these chains were shared by at least two donors. To remove PCR and sequencing errors, raw reads were error-corrected and collapsed into unique sequences using a nearest-neighbor algorithm that merged closely related sequences. V, D and J gene segments were assigned by aligning CDR3 sequences to IMGT reference sequences. Each retained sequence needed at least a six-nucleotide match to both a V gene segment and a J gene segment. A rearrangement counted as productive if the CDR3 had no stop codons and remained in frame with V and J, and every other rearrangement counted as non-productive. Following IMGT convention, CDR3 was defined as the stretch from the second conserved V-encoded cysteine to the conserved J-encoded phenylalanine. In an earlier analysis of approximately 590 of the donors, sequences lacking an unambiguous match to a single V gene segment were excluded. An earlier analysis of a few hundred of the donors called V segments functional above 56.7% productive rearrangements and segregating when the between-donor standard deviation exceeded 5%. A statistical classification framework was built for diagnosing cytomegalovirus status from the catalog of TCR beta chain sequences. A later analysis assigned V and J genes by comparing TCR nucleotide sequences with IMGT/GENE-DB human TR gene sequences. Using the TCRdist pipeline, a later analysis assigned CDR3 sequences along with most-parsimonious VDJ recombination scenarios. In a later analysis, each TCR beta chain was defined by its CDR3 amino acid sequence together with its V-gene family, and reads lacking a unique V-gene family were excluded. In a later analysis, approximately 640 highly shared, low-generation-probability nucleotide sequences were removed to address suspected cross-contamination and a sequencing artifact. In a later analysis, a clonal expansion index was calculated for each public chain from normalized within-repertoire ranks of inferred template counts. Generation probabilities in a later analysis came from a VDJ recombination model fitted to out-of-frame rearrangements, and those results were checked against IGoR. In a later analysis, TCR-TCR, TCR-HLA and TCR-CMV co-occurrence was scored with hypergeometric tests, and a repertoire-size bias correction was applied to TCR pairs. False discovery rates were estimated in a later analysis by permuting HLA or CMV assignments 20 times. In a later analysis, co-occurring TCRs were grouped using DBSCAN, and TCRdist sequence similarity was added for clustering within HLA-allele-positive subsets. Repertoires with fewer than 30,000 or more than 120,000 public chains, plus five repertoires with anomalous nucleotide sharing, were excluded from co-occurrence clustering. TCRdb holds this immuneACCESS table with in-frame rearrangements only. Some clones are missing; in checked studies, unresolved V genes explain under half, and the rest has no known cause. Clonal size and the V and J genes are those of that table, whereas D and trimming came from the DNA. This sample is represented by about 100,000 clones; more than 70% of them were singletons. The ten most abundant clones make up roughly 19% of the sample.

In total, 630 or so healthy bone marrow donors made up the cohort. At the time of sampling, every cohort member was nominally healthy, though immune exposures that went unrecorded were likely present. The donor tested CMV seropositive and was one of the 289 seropositive cohort members. Each donor provided a peripheral blood sample, and peripheral blood mononuclear cells were used for TCR beta sequencing. Genomic DNA extraction from the blood cell samples was performed with the Qiagen DNeasy Blood Extraction Kit. This sample is drawn from a study of cytomegalovirus exposure and HLA in healthy donors (TCRdb year 2017). For the study in its entirety: An earlier analysis of approximately 640 of the donors reported 250 to 350 Gb of sequence data and about 100 million unique TCR beta sequences from roughly 200 million T cells. Every discovery cohort repertoire had been produced on one sequencing platform. In a later genetic analysis, genome-wide SNP genotypes for about three fifths of the roughly 670 donors were used, and that subset was treated as a discovery cohort. Rather than drawing on any new phenotypic data, the later analysis identified candidate immune exposures from TCR beta sequences and the way those sequences occurred across donors. A later analysis re-analyzed previously published TCR beta repertoires from 500 to 700 donors and added high-resolution HLA genotyping to study TCR occurrence patterns. The aim of the study was to test whether cataloging public T cell receptors could identify signatures of past pathogen exposure. The number of typed donors differed by locus: about 620-640 for A, B, C, DRB1 and DQB1; approximately 520 for DQA1; some 590 for DPA1; and about 450 for DPB1. Among the approximately 400 genotyped donors, about 83% belonged to the genetic ancestry cluster associated with self-reported Caucasian donors. To decide whether each TCR beta V gene segment behaved as functional or pseudogenic, an earlier analysis of some 600 of the donors relied on high-throughput TCR beta sequencing. To predict cytomegalovirus infection status, the study combined high-throughput TCR immunosequencing, statistical association of individual TCRs with disease status, and machine learning. An early release that covered roughly 600 HLA-typed donors contained approximately 320 gigabases of sequencing data and 85 million to 100 million unique TCR sequences. In addition to the first cohort of approximately 670 subjects, a separate validation cohort of approximately 110 different subjects was used. Roughly five DR-DQ haplotypes were handled as single units for association and clustering, since linkage in the cohort was strong. HLA typing covered class I and class II loci at four-digit resolution. Alongside the repertoire data, information on donor age, sex, ethnicity and CMV serostatus was compiled. Using immunosequencing, the study profiled T cell repertoires from 550 to 750 subjects and related those repertoires to cytomegalovirus serostatus. Across around 400 genotyped donors of the cohort, an average of about 240,000 unique TCR beta nucleotide sequences per donor were sequenced, and 15% to 20% of those sequences were non-productive.

The paper as a whole reports these results and caveats: A later genetic analysis reported fewer N-insertions in productive TCRs among donors in an Asian-associated ancestry cluster than the roughly 690-donor mean. An association between a missense DCLRE1C variant and V-gene and J-gene trimming of TCR beta chains was found in a later genetic analysis and replicated in an independent cohort. Linkage disequilibrium might explain the correlated functional status among segregating V segments, but an unknown experimental factor could not be excluded. In both the original and validation cohorts, the classifier was reported to diagnose cytomegalovirus status with high specificity and sensitivity. Assigning TCR associations to individual alleles was difficult when HLA alleles, especially DR and DQ, strongly co-occurred. In a later analysis, HLA-associated TCR beta chains showed more clonal expansion and lower generation probabilities than non-associated chains that were equally common. Roughly uniform sequencing depth across donors was assumed in presence/absence analyses, although this assumption may not hold. Only TCR beta chains were sequenced in this cohort, and the absence of alpha or paired-chain data limited detectable features. The authors suggested that the approach could potentially be generalized to other disease states and immunological phenotypes. Because counts were too low, roughly 17 rarely observed V segments, including chromosome 9 orphons, were left out of the earlier analysis of some 640 of the donors. Because some donors lacked HLA typing at each locus, the association tests relied only on the typed subset. The study listed 164 TCR beta chains as associated with cytomegalovirus. An earlier analysis of approximately 530 of the donors showed that most TCR beta V segments appeared in productive rearrangements either about 87% or about 30% of the time, which broadly matched IMGT annotations. In a later analysis, several top co-occurrence clusters were reported to appear linked to parvovirus B19, influenza, CMV and Epstein-Barr virus. Most CMV-associated TCR beta chains appeared to be HLA-restricted in a later analysis, and the HLA associations seemed to be driven largely by CMV exposure. Most TCR sequences were observed very rarely across donors, whereas some public TCRs were present in many individuals. Specific HLA alleles were associated with some 15,000 TCR beta sequences at a false discovery rate of 0.05 in a later analysis. Immune exposure information for the cohort was limited to CMV serostatus. In a later analysis, the rate of TCR association differed among HLA loci, with DRB1 alleles having the most associated TCRs and HLA-C alleles having the fewest. The sequencing pipeline was judged likely to have produced a cluster of highly shared sequence variants as a technical artifact. A further reported finding was that TCR beta sequences accurately predicted the HLA-A and HLA-B alleles for most subjects in the first cohort. In vitro tests confirmed that a few of the cytomegalovirus-associated TCR beta chains recognize cytomegalovirus antigens.

This receptor was taken from a woman aged 55-70 years in good health and CMV-seropositive. Sequencing used PBMCs.

The nucleotides read TGTGCCAGTAGCCCCCTGGACGGGGGTCAGCCCCAGCATTTT. Its translation is CASSPLDGGQPQHF. The rearrangement joined TRBV19 to TRBJ1-5; matching of 5 bases hints at TRBD1 as the D gene. Including cysteine and phenylalanine, the CDR3 has 14 amino acids. The CDR3 DNA has 42 bases and is translated from base 1. CDR1 LNHDA and CDR2 SQIVND are derived from the germline V gene (reference sequence). Cut back by 6 bases and 6 bases, the V and J ends lie 15 bases apart.